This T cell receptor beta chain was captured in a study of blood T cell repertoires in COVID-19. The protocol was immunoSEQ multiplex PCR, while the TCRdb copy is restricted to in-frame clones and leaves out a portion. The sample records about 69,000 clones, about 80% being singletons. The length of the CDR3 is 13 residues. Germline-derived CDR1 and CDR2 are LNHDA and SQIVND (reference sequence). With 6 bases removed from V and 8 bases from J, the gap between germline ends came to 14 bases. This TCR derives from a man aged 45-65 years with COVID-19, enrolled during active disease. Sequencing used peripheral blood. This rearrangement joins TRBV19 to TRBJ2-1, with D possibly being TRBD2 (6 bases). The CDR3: CASSRPEGDEQFF. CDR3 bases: TGTGCCAGTAGCCGGCCGGAGGGCGATGAGCAGTTCTTC.